This T cell receptor beta chain was identified during a study of post-analysis software for immune sequencing data (dated by TCRdb to between 2015 and 2017). Regarding the research as a whole: Relapsing-remitting, secondary progressive and progressive-relapsing multiple sclerosis were recorded as disease courses, and subtype annotation was lacking for some patients. A subset of samples was prepared in parallel using single-end sample barcoding, then pooled and co-amplified after Illumina adapter ligation. The multiple sclerosis patient repertoires were compared with 11 previously published healthy control repertoires from donors aged 6 to 25 years.

Receptors were amplified or captured by PCR. For sequencing, an Illumina HiSeq 2500 was employed. Unique molecular identifiers were incorporated into TCR beta cDNA libraries to reduce PCR and sequencing biases. Approximately 500,000 cDNA molecules were obtained per 1 to 10 million input T cells, so each molecule approximated one T cell. The patient libraries were prepared and sequenced using the same protocol as the earlier healthy control dataset. Within a given batch, samples were prepared together, multiplexed and sequenced on the same HiSeq lane. The source study handled its data this way. Raw barcoded reads were processed with MIGEC, and single-read molecular identifier groups were discarded before consensus assembly and CDR3 extraction. VDJtools was used for post-analysis of the clonotype tables, with diversity normalized by down-sampling every dataset to the smallest sample size. In repertoire overlap clustering, CDR3 amino acid sequences, but not nucleotide sequences, were matched to correct batch-related cross-sample contamination. The public reads were run again by TCRdb, first through fastp at Q25 and then through MiXCR, and only productive beta chains were kept. CDR3 protein sequences are deduplicated, and each keeps its most common genes and DNA. TCRdb, not the authors, supplied the V and J calls. This sample lists 650,000 to 850,000 distinct CDR3 sequences; 46% were detected once. The ten largest clones capture roughly 4.9% of the sample.

This clonotype showed up just a few times. No antigen is known for it. No base qualities exist here, and no much larger clone lies one base off it. To demonstrate the VDJtools post-analysis software, the study profiled TCR beta repertoires from the peripheral blood of approximately twelve young patients with multiple sclerosis. The patients with multiple sclerosis were children and adolescents between roughly 6 and 15 years of age. The germline V gene (reference sequence) specifies SGHKS as CDR1 and YYEKEE as CDR2. Deletion took 7 bases off V and 6 bases off J, with a span of 21 bases between the germline ends. Reading from cysteine to phenylalanine, the CDR3 counts 15 amino acids. Of the read, only the CDR3 DNA is kept; its 45 bases are in frame from base 1. Findings and caveats that apply to the study as a whole: Significantly higher frequencies in patients than in controls were found for a few TRBV segments, including TRBV5-6, TRBV5-1 and TRBV20-1. Normalized Chao1 diversity was significantly lower in multiple sclerosis patients than controls, suggesting substantial peripheral T-cell clonal expansion. Direct clustering with F measure revealed strong co-clustering of samples prepared in the same batch, which led to a batch-effect correction. The multiple sclerosis patient group was slightly younger than the control group.

This TCR was sampled from a girl aged 10-17 years with multiple sclerosis. The chain employs TRBV5-5 and TRBJ2-3, with the D gene not confidently named. Sequenced input: blood. CDR3 region: CASAQTLPDVDTQYF. The sequenced DNA is TGTGCCAGCGCCCAGACACTCCCCGACGTTGATACGCAGTATTTT.